The next 5 T cell receptor beta chains were all read from a single sample in a study of OX40 agonist ivuxolimab in advanced cancers. The repertoire was sequenced with immunoSEQ multiplex PCR; TCRdb's copy has only in-frame clones and lacks some. Of about 41,000 clones listed, just under 85% are singletons. The material was CD4+ or CD8+ T cells sorted from blood, obtained in a trial of the OX40 agonist ivuxolimab. The receptors here all came from an adult with an advanced solid tumor such as melanoma, head and neck, liver or kidney cancer.

This chain uses TRBV5-1 with TRBJ1-1; D not resolved. Germline-derived CDR1 and CDR2 are SGHRS and YFSETQ. The CDR3 length is 16 residues. V gave up 3 bases and J gave up 8 bases, with 23 bases separating them. CDR3 nucleotide sequence: TGCGCCAGCAGCTCGGGGATAAGCGAAGCGTTCGGAGAAGCTTTCTTT. Protein: CASSSGISEAFGEAFF.

This chain joins TRBV11-2 and TRBJ2-7; D unresolved. The CDR3 is 11 residues long. V lost 5 bases, J lost 8 bases, and 10 bases lay in between. Looked up from germline, CDR1 is SGHAT and CDR2 is FQNNGV. The CDR3 loop reads CASSAVLQQYF. As DNA, the CDR3 is TGTGCCAGCAGCGCGGTATTACAGCAGTACTTC.

The chain employs TRBV6-1 and TRBJ2-5; maybe TRBD1 (5 bases). Germline V lookup: CDR1 MNHNS, CDR2 SASEGT. V shed 7 bases and J shed 5 bases, with 20 bases lying between them. The CDR3 extends over 15 amino acids. Here the CDR3 DNA reads TGTGCCAGCAAAGTCTCAGGGAAGCTCCAGGAGACCCAGTACTTC. Translated: CASKVSGKLQETQYF.

This chain uses TRBV18 with TRBJ1-5, with a tentative D call TRBD1 (5 bases). The germline V gene has CDR1 KGHSH and CDR2 LQKENI. The V end lost 1 base, the J end lost 3 bases, and 10 bases lay between the germline ends. This CDR3 contains 15 residues. Written as DNA, the CDR3 is TGTGCCAGCTCACCACGGGGGAGTATCAATCAGCCCCAGCATTTT. Protein sequence: CASSPRGSINQPQHF.

The chain employs TRBV7-3 and TRBJ2-1; 8 bases fit TRBD2. The CDR3 is 15 residues long. The germline V gene encodes CDR1 SGHTA and CDR2 FQGTGA. V dropped 0 bases and J dropped 4; count of bases not matched to a gene: 2. For the CDR3, the DNA is TGTGCCAGCAGCTTAACTAGCGGGACATACAATGAGCAGTTCTTC. Amino acids: CASSLTSGTYNEQFF.